Listed below are T cell receptor beta chains from one sample, sequenced in a study of beta chain features in type 1 diabetes. Profiling relied on immunoSEQ multiplex PCR, and the TCRdb table lists in-frame clones only, not all of them. Among about 120,000 clones listed, about 17% were seen once. Sequenced sample: central memory CD4+ T cells from blood. These receptors all come from a young man with type 1 diabetes. CDR3s include the opening cysteine and the closing phenylalanine or tryptophan. D genes are given only for firm matches. Clone size is given for some rows only: seen once, a few or many times, or a class if the clone is expanded.

few | - | TRBJ1-6 | TRBV28 | CASSFLSPLHF | TGTGCCAGCAGTTTCTTATCACCCCTCCACTTT
few | TRBD1 | TRBJ1-3 | TRBV9 | CASSVGQGLYSGNTIYF | TGTGCCAGCAGCGTAGGACAGGGACTATACTCTGGAAACACCATATATTTT
- | - | TRBJ2-5 | TRBV4-2 | CASSPNRDGGETQYF | TGTGCCAGCAGCCCGAACCGGGACGGTGGGGAGACCCAGTACTTC
- | - | TRBJ2-1 | TRBV7-2 | CASSYIVSPYNEQFF | TGTGCCAGCAGCTATATAGTATCCCCCTACAATGAGCAGTTCTTC
few | - | TRBJ2-4 | TRBV14 | CASSPDQYF | TGTGCCAGCAGTCCGGACCAGTACTTC
few | TRBD2 | TRBJ2-1 | TRBV5-1 | CASSLGGTKDEQFF | TGCGCCAGCAGCTTGGGTGGGACTAAGGATGAGCAGTTCTTC
few | - | TRBJ2-7 | TRBV14 | CASSQNSYEQYF | TGTGCCAGCAGCCAGAACTCCTACGAGCAGTACTTC
few | TRBD1 | TRBJ2-5 | TRBV10-3 | CAAGQAEETQYF | TGTGCCGCGGGACAGGCTGAAGAGACCCAGTACTTC
many | - | TRBJ2-1 | TRBV2 | CASSVGSNEQFF | TGTGCCAGCAGTGTTGGAAGCAATGAGCAGTTCTTC
few | - | TRBJ2-5 | TRBV2 | CASRITETQYF | TGTGCCAGCCGTATCACAGAGACCCAGTACTTC
- | - | TRBJ2-7 | TRBV6-5 | CASSLETVQYF | TGTGCCAGCAGTCTCGAGACGGTCCAGTACTTC